This TCR beta chain was found in a study of T cells in Graves' hyperthyroidism and ophthalmopathy. As for the study in general: Peripheral blood was secured at the point of initial diagnosis, before any treatment.

Using around 10 ml of fresh peripheral blood, PBMCs were prepared. Amplified regions were TCR beta CDR3 sequences from RNA transcripts. With the HTBI primer set, the TCR CDR3 went through a first round of RT-PCR. TCRdb ran MiXCR on the multiplex PCR reads and lists one entry per CDR3 protein. The sample consists of 470,000 or so distinct CDR3 sequences, around 20% of them appearing once. The CDR3 loop spans 15 amino acids. V was trimmed by 5 bases and J by 4 bases, leaving 18 bases between them. Germline loops: CDR1 PRHDT, CDR2 FYEKMQ (reference sequence). General study findings and limits: The blood repertoire included most of the expanded thyroid clonotypes above 0.001.

This clonotype was seen ten or more times. Its target is not known. The clonotype comes from a young man with Graves' hyperthyroidism. This chain joins TRBV13 and TRBJ2-7; D ambiguous. Input material: blood. CDR3 DNA sequence: TGTGCCAGCAGCCTCTCGGTCTCCTCCGGATACGAGCAGTACTTC. Its translation: CASSLSVSSGYEQYF.